The TCR beta chain under discussion was sequenced for a study of CD8+ T cells in alopecia areata. Study outcomes and limitations: Among patients, TCR sharing was less clear than in mice, a difference possibly due in part to HLA diversity in the patient population. Alopecia totalis/universalis scalp especially showed more expanded CD8+ clones than normal scalp.

As the sequencing template, cDNA was produced by extracting RNA and reverse transcribing it. Some clones are missing from TCRdb's copy, which holds only in-frame ones; the method was immunoSEQ multiplex PCR. The sample records approximately 180,000 clones, approximately 56% being singletons. This clone has a single count. Its matching antigen is unknown. The TCR comes from a human donor with alopecia areata. The material was CD4+ T cells sorted from blood, obtained at week 0.

The CDR3 protein is CASSENPGGEQFF. CDR3 nucleotides: TGTGCCAGCAGTGAGAATCCTGGAGGGGAGCAGTTCTTC. The chain joins TRBV25-1 to TRBJ2-1; tentatively, D is TRBD2 (6 bases). The length of the CDR3 is 13 residues. The germline V and J ends were trimmed by 3 bases and 10 bases, with 13 bases remaining between them. In germline, CDR1 is MGHDK, CDR2 SYGVNS.